This T cell receptor beta chain is from a study of blood T cell repertoires in COVID-19. Overall study context: In each case, the material was cDNA or gDNA derived from T cells, B-cell-depleted T cells, or PBMCs.

This clone was counted a single time. Measured with immunoSEQ multiplex PCR; TCRdb has only the in-frame clones, and not every one. The table lists fewer than 200,000 clones, 84% of them singletons. This CDR3 has 12 amino acids. V was cut by 5 bases and J by 7 bases, with 12 bases left in between. CDR1 is SGHAT, CDR2 FQNNGV, per germline. Sequences were obtained from peripheral blood. The V and J genes are TRBV11-2 and TRBJ2-7; TRBD1 might be the D (6 bases). The sequence came from a man aged 35 to 55 who had recovered from COVID-19. CDR3 amino acids: CASSRRGREQYF. The CDR3 coding sequence is TGTGCCAGCAGCCGCAGGGGTCGGGAGCAGTACTTC.